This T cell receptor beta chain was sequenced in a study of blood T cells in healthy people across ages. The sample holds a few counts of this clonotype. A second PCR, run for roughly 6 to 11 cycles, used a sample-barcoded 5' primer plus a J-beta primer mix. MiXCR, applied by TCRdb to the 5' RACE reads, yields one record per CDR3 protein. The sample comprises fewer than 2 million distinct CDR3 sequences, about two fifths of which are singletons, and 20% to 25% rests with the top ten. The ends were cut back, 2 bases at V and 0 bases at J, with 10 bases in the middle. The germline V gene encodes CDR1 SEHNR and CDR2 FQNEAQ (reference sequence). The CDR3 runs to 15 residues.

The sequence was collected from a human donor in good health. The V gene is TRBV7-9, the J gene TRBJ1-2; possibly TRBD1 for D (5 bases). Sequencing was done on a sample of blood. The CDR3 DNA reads TGTGCCAGCAGCTTAATCAGGGCCGCTAACTATGGCTACACCTTC. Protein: CASSLIRAANYGYTF.